The entry that follows covers one T cell receptor beta chain sequence. Its antigen is not known. The germline CDR1 and CDR2 sequences are SGHTA and FQGNSA. The CDR3 has 16 residues. Trimming pared 1 base from V and 0 bases from J, leaving 7 bases between. This sample was taken from a study of cytomegalovirus exposure and HLA in healthy donors. Study conclusions and caveats: In a later analysis, TCR association rates varied by HLA locus: DRB1 most, HLA-C fewest. Reportedly, a later analysis found an Asian-associated ancestry cluster had fewer N-insertions than the approximately 670-donor mean.

13 Jbeta primers and 60 Vbeta primers were used for the PCR. Here immunoSEQ multiplex PCR was the method, and the copy in TCRdb shows in-frame clones only, minus some. Altogether some 150,000 clones are present, 70% to 90% being singletons, with the ten largest covering about 2.1%. The source material was PBMCs. The rearrangement uses TRBV7-2 and TRBJ1-6; D gene unclear. The source of this sequence is a woman aged 18 to 35 in good health and CMV-seronegative. CDR3 sequence: CASSLDTSSYNSPLHF. The CDR3 DNA reads as TGTGCCAGCAGCTTAGATACGAGCTCCTATAATTCACCCCTCCACTTT.